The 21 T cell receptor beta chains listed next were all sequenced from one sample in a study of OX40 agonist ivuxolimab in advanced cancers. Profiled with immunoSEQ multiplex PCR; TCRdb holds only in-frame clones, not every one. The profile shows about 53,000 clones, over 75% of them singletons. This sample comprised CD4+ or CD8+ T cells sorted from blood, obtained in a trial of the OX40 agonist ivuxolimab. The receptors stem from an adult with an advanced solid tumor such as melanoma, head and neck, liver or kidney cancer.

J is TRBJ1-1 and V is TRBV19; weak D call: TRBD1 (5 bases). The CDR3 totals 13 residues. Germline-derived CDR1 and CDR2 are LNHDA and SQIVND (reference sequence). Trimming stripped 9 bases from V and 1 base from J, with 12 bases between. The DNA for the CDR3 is TGTGCCAGCGTGGGGCGAGCGAACACTGAAGCTTTCTTT. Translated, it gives CASVGRANTEAFF.

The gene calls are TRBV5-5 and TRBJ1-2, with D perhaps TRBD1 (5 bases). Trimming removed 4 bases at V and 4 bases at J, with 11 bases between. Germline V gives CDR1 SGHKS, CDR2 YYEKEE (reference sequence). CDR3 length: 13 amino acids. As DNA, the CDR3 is TGTGCCAGCAGCCCCGACAGCAGCTATGGCTACACCTTC. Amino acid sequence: CASSPDSSYGYTF. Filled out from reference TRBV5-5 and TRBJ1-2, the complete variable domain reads DAGVTQSPTHLIKTRGQQVTLRCSPISGHKSVSWYQQVLGQGPQFIFQYYEKEERGRGNFPDRFSARQFPNYSSELNVNALLLGDSALYLCASSPDSSYGYTFGSGTRLTVV.

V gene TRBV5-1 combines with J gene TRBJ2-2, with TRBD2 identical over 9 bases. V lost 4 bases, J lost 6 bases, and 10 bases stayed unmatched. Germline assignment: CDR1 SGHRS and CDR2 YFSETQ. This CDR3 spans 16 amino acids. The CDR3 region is CASSPQGSGGSGELFF. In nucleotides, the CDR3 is TGCGCCAGCAGCCCCCAGGGTAGCGGGGGTTCCGGGGAGCTGTTTTTT.

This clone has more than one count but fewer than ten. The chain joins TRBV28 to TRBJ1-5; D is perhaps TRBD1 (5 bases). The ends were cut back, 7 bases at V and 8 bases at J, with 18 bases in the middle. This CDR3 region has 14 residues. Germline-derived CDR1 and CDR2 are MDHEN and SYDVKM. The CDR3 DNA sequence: TGTGCCAGCACCTCTGGGGGAGGAAGGGAGCCCCAGCATTTT. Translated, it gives CASTSGGGREPQHF.

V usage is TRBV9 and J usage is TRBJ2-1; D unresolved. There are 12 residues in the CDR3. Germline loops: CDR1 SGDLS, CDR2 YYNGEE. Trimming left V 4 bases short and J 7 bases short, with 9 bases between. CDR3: CASSPRENEQFF. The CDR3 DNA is TGTGCCAGCAGCCCCCGTGAAAATGAGCAGTTCTTC.

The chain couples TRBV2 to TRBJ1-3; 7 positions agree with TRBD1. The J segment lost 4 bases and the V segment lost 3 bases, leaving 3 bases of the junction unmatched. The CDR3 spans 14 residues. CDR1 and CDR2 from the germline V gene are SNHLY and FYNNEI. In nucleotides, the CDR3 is TGTGCCAGCAGTGACCAGGGGGGCGGAAACACCATATATTTT. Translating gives CASSDQGGGNTIYF.

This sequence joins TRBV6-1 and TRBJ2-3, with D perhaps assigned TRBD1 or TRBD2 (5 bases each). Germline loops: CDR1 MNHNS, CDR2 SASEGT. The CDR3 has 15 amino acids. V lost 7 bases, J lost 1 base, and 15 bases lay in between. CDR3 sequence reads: CASTEGSGRTDTQYF. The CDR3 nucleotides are TGTGCCAGCACCGAGGGATCAGGGCGCACAGATACGCAGTATTTT.

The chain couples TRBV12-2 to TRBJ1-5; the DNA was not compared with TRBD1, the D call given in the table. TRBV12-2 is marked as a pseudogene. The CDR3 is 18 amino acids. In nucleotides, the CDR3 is TGTGCAAGTCGCTTTCATGTGTCCGGGGACAGGAAGAATCAGCCCCAGCATTTT. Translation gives CASRFHVSGDRKNQPQHF.

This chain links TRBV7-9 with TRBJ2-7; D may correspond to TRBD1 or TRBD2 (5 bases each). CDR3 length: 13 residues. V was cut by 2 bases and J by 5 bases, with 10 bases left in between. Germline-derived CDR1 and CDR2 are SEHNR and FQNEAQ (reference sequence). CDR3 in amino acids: CASSLKRDHEQYF. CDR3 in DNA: TGTGCCAGCAGCTTAAAAAGGGACCACGAGCAGTACTTC.

CDR3 nucleotides: TGTGCCAGCAGTGAAGCTAAAGGGTGGGTGACCCAGTACTTC. Translated, it gives CASSEAKGWVTQYF. J is TRBJ2-5 and V is TRBV2; D unclear. Germline CDR1 and CDR2: SNHLY and FYNNEI. The CDR3 loop spans 14 amino acids. Trimming took off 0 bases at V and 7 bases at J, with 12 bases between the two ends.

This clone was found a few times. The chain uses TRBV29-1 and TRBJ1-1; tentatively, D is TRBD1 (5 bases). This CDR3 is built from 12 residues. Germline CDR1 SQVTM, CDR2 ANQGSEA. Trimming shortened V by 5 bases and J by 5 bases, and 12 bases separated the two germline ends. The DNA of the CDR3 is TGCAGCGTTAAACTAGGGGAGACTGAAGCTTTCTTT. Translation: CSVKLGETEAFF. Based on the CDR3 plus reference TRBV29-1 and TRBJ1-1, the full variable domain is SAVISQKPSRDICQRGTSLTIQCQVDSQVTMMFWYRQQPGQSLTLIATANQGSEATYESGFVIDKFPISRPNLTFSTLTVSNMSPEDSSIYLCSVKLGETEAFFGQGTRLTVV.

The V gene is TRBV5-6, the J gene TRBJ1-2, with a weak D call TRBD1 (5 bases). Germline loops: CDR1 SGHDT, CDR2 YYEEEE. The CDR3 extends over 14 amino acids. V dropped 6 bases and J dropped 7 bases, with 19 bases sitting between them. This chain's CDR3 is CASTLRWGVLGYTF. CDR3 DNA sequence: TGTGCCAGCACCCTCCGGTGGGGGGTTCTTGGCTACACCTTC. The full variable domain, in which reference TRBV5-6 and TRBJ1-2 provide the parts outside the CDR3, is DAGVTQSPTHLIKTRGQQVTLRCSPKSGHDTVSWYQQALGQGPQFIFQYYEEEERQRGNFPDRFSGHQFPNYSSELNVNALLLGDSALYLCASTLRWGVLGYTFGSGTRLTVV.

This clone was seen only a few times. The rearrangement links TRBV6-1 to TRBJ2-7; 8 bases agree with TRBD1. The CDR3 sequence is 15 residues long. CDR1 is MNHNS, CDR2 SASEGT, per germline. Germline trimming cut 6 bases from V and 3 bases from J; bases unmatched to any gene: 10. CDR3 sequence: CASSPPGTGYYEQYF. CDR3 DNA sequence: TGTGCCAGCAGCCCCCCGGGGACAGGTTACTACGAGCAGTACTTC.

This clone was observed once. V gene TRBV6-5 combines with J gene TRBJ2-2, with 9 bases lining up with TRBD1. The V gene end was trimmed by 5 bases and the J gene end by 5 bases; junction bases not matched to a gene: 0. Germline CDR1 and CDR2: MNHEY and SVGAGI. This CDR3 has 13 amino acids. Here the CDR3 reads CASSGQGTGELFF. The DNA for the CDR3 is TGTGCCAGCAGTGGACAGGGGACCGGGGAGCTGTTTTTT.

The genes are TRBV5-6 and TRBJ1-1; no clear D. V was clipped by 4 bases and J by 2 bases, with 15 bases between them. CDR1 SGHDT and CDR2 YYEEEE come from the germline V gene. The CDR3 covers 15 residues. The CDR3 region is CASSPRNLLNTEAFF. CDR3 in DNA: TGTGCCAGCAGCCCGAGAAACCTATTAAACACTGAAGCTTTCTTT.

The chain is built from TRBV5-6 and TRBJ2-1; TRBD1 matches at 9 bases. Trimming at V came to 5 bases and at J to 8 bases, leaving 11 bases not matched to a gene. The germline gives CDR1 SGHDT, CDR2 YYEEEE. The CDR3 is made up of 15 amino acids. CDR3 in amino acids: CASSTGTGIGDEQFF. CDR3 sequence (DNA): TGTGCCAGCAGTACCGGGACAGGGATAGGCGATGAGCAGTTCTTC.

As DNA, the CDR3 is TGTGCCAGCAGTTTGGCCCGAGATTACGAGCAGTACTTC. Translation gives CASSLARDYEQYF. The rearrangement uses TRBV28 and TRBJ2-7; the D is unclear. The V end lost 3 bases, the J end lost 4 bases, and 10 bases lay between the germline ends. The CDR3 covers 13 residues. Germline V gives CDR1 MDHEN, CDR2 SYDVKM.

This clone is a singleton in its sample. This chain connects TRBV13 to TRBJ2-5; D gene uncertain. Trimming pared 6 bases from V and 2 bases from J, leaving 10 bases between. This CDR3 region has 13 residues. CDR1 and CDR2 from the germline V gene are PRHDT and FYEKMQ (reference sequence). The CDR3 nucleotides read TGTGCCAGCAGGTTGAGTTCTCAAGAGACCCAGTACTTC. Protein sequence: CASRLSSQETQYF.

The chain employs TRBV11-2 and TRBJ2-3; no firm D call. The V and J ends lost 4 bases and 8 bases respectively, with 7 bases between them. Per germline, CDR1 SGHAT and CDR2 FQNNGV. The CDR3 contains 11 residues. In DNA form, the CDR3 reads TGTGCCAGCAGCTCCAGTGGTACGCAGTATTTT. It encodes CASSSSGTQYF.

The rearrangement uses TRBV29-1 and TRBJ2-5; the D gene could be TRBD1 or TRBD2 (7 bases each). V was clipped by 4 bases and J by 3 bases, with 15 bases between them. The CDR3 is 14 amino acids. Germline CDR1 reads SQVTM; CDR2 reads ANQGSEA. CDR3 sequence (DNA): TGCAGCGTTGCCCTGACAGGGAGGGAAGAGACCCAGTACTTC. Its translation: CSVALTGREETQYF.

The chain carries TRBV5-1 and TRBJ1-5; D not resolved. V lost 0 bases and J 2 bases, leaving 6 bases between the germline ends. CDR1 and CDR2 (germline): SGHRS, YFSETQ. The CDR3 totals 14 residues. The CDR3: CASSLEAGNQPQHF. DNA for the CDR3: TGCGCCAGCAGCTTGGAGGCAGGCAATCAGCCCCAGCATTTT.